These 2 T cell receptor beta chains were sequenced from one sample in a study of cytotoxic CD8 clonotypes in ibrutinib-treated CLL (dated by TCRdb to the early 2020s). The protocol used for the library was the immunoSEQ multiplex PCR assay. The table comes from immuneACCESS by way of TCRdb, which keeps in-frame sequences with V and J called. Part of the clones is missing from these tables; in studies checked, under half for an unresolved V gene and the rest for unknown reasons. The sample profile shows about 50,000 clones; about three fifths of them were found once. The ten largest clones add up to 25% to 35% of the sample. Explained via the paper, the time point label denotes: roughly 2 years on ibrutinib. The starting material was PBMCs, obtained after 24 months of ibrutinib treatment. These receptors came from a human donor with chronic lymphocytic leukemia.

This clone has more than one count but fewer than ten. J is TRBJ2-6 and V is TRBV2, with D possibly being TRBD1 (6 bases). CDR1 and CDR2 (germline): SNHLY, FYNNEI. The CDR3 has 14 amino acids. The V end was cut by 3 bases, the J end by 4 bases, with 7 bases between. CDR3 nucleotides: TGTGCCAGCAGTGAGGGGGCCGGGGCCAACGTCCTGACTTTC. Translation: CASSEGAGANVLTF.

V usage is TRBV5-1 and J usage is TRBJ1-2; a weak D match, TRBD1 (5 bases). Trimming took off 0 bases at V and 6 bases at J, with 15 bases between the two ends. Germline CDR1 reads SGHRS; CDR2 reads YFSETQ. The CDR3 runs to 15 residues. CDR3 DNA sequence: TGCGCCAGCAGCTTGGACGAGGGGCGGATCGATGGCTACACCTTC. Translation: CASSLDEGRIDGYTF. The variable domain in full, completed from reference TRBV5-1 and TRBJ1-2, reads KAGVTQTPRYLIKTRGQQVTLSCSPISGHRSVSWYQQTPGQGLQFLFEYFSETQRNKGNFPGRFSGRQFSNSRSEMNVSTLELGDSALYLCASSLDEGRIDGYTFGSGTRLTVV.